This passage covers 15 T cell receptor beta chains from one sample sequenced in a study of immune cell composition in non-small cell lung cancer. This table comes from immunoSEQ multiplex PCR, and its TCRdb copy is limited to in-frame clones, with some not included. The table shows 8,000 or so clones, with around 78% occurring only once. The sequencing input was lung tumor tissue. These receptors came from a human donor with non-small cell lung cancer.

V usage is TRBV19 and J usage is TRBJ1-6, with D unclear. The V gene's germline CDR1 is LNHDA and CDR2 SQIVND (reference sequence). CDR3 length: 15 residues. The germline V and J ends were trimmed by 2 bases and 0 bases, with 5 bases remaining between them. The CDR3 bases are TGTGCCAGTAGTATAAAGGACTCCTATAATTCACCCCTCCACTTT. Its protein product is CASSIKDSYNSPLHF.

There are a few counts of this clone. The chain has TRBV7-4 and TRBJ2-7; possibly TRBD1 or TRBD2 for D (5 bases each). The ends were cut back, 0 bases at V and 3 bases at J, with 9 bases in the middle. The CDR3 contains 14 residues. Germline V gene lookup returns CDR1 SGHVT and CDR2 SQSDAQ. The CDR3 here is CASSLASGSYEQYF. Here the CDR3 DNA reads TGTGCCAGCAGCTTAGCCTCAGGGAGCTACGAGCAGTACTTC.

This clone has a handful of counts. The chain links TRBV11-2 to TRBJ2-2; D possibly corresponds to TRBD1 (6 bases). Per the germline V gene, CDR1 is SGHAT and CDR2 is FQNNGV. The CDR3 contains 14 residues. V was trimmed by 5 bases and J by 4 bases, leaving 11 bases between them. This CDR3 is CASSPTGSTGELFF. CDR3 DNA sequence: TGTGCCAGCAGCCCGACAGGAAGCACCGGGGAGCTGTTTTTT.

The CDR3 DNA reads TGTGCCAGCAGCGCCGACAGGGGAGAGACCCAGTACTTC. The encoded protein is CASSADRGETQYF. The genes are TRBV16 and TRBJ2-5, with TRBD1 identical over 8 bases. Trimming at V came to 5 bases and at J to 4 bases, leaving 3 bases not matched to a gene. This CDR3 spans 13 amino acids. The V gene's germline CDR1 is KGHSY and CDR2 FQNENV.

This clone was detected a few times. The chain employs TRBV11-2 and TRBJ1-1; maybe TRBD1 (5 bases). Germline assignment: CDR1 SGHAT and CDR2 FQNNGV. V was trimmed by 0 bases and J by 3 bases, leaving 5 bases between them. CDR3 length: 13 residues. The CDR3 loop reads CASSLDRDTEAFF. The CDR3, as DNA: TGTGCCAGCAGCTTAGACAGGGACACTGAAGCTTTCTTT.

This chain links TRBV5-4 with TRBJ2-7, with TRBD1 as a possible D gene (5 bases). Trimming took 2 bases from V and 0 from J, leaving 12 bases between them. Germline-derived CDR1 and CDR2 are SGHNT and YYREEE (reference sequence). This CDR3 contains 15 residues. The DNA of the CDR3 is TGTGCCAGCAGCTTTACAGACAGCAGCTCCTACGAGCAGTACTTC. Protein: CASSFTDSSSYEQYF.

The chain uses TRBV7-2 and TRBJ2-5, with 11 positions matching TRBD2. V shed 0 bases, J shed 5 bases, and the junction held 5 bases outside the gene matches. This CDR3 is built from 16 residues. Germline loops: CDR1 SGHTA, CDR2 FQGNSA. CDR3 residues: CASSLALAGGLETQYF. CDR3 coding DNA: TGTGCCAGCAGCTTAGCGCTAGCGGGGGGATTGGAGACCCAGTACTTC.

The chain couples TRBV7-3 to TRBJ2-5; the match to TRBD1 covers 8 bases. The germline CDR1 and CDR2 sequences are SGHTA and FQGTGA. V dropped 5 bases and J dropped 9; count of bases not matched to a gene: 11. CDR3 length: 14 amino acids. In DNA, the CDR3 is TGTGCCAGCAGCCCGGGGGACAGGCAGATGGCCCAGTACTTC. The encoded protein is CASSPGDRQMAQYF.

In this sample, this clone turned up a few times. The chain combines TRBV5-4 with TRBJ2-3, with D unclear. V was trimmed by 3 bases and J by 4 bases, leaving 15 bases between them. In germline, CDR1 is SGHNT, CDR2 YYREEE (reference sequence). The length of the CDR3 is 15 residues. The CDR3 DNA is TGTGCCAGCAGCTCTCAACGGCGTCCCGCAGATACGCAGTATTTT. Encoded protein: CASSSQRRPADTQYF.

The gene calls are TRBV30 and TRBJ2-2; no firm D call. The V end was cut by 5 bases, the J end by 2 bases, with 9 bases between. Per germline, CDR1 GTSNPN and CDR2 SVGIG (reference sequence). The CDR3 is made up of 13 amino acids. CDR3 region: CAWRSINTGELFF. CDR3 DNA sequence: TGTGCCTGGCGATCAATAAACACCGGGGAGCTGTTTTTT.

This clone was detected only a few times. V usage is TRBV12-5 and J usage is TRBJ2-7, with 7 bases aligning to TRBD1. V shed 7 bases, J shed 0 bases, and the junction held 6 bases outside the gene matches. The CDR3 length is 14 residues. Germline V gene data show CDR1 as LGHNT and CDR2 as FRNRAP. The CDR3 sequence is CASAPRGSSYEQYF. CDR3 bases: TGTGCTAGTGCCCCCAGGGGGAGCTCCTACGAGCAGTACTTC. The variable domain in full, completed from reference TRBV12-5 and TRBJ2-7, reads DARVTQTPRHKVTEMGQEVTMRCQPILGHNTVFWYRQTMMQGLELLAYFRNRAPLDDSGMPKDRFSAEMPDATLATLKIQPSEPRDSAVYFCASAPRGSSYEQYFGPGTRLTVT.

The chain combines TRBV5-8 with TRBJ1-6, with D unresolved. V lost 1 base and J 7 bases, leaving 9 bases between the germline ends. The CDR3 covers 14 residues. The germline gives CDR1 SGHTS, CDR2 YDEGEE. This CDR3 is CASSLRAANSPLHF. CDR3 bases: TGTGCCAGCAGCTTGAGGGCAGCGAATTCACCCCTCCACTTT.

The CDR3 nucleotides read TGTGCCAGTAGCCTAGGACGGGACACTGAAGCTTTCTTT. The encoded protein is CASSLGRDTEAFF. This chain joins TRBV19 and TRBJ1-1; D remains ambiguous. This CDR3 is 13 amino acids long. Germline V lookup: CDR1 LNHDA, CDR2 SQIVND (reference sequence). V was cut by 6 bases and J by 3 bases, with 11 bases left in between.

The V call is TRBV6-1, the J call TRBJ2-5; D not resolved. The CDR3 consists of 11 residues. Trimming pared 2 bases from V and 5 bases from J, leaving 3 bases between. Germline-derived CDR1 and CDR2 are MNHNS and SASEGT. Here the CDR3 reads CASSEWETQYF. The CDR3 DNA reads TGTGCCAGCAGTGAATGGGAGACCCAGTACTTC.

J is TRBJ2-2 and V is TRBV25-1, with 9 bases identical to TRBD1. The germline V gene has CDR1 MGHDK and CDR2 SYGVNS. The CDR3 spans 15 residues. After removal of 3 bases from V and 3 bases from J, the junction contained 2 bases not matched to a gene. The DNA of the CDR3 is TGTGCCAGCAGTGAGGGGGACAGGGACACCGGGGAGCTGTTTTTT. Amino acids: CASSEGDRDTGELFF.